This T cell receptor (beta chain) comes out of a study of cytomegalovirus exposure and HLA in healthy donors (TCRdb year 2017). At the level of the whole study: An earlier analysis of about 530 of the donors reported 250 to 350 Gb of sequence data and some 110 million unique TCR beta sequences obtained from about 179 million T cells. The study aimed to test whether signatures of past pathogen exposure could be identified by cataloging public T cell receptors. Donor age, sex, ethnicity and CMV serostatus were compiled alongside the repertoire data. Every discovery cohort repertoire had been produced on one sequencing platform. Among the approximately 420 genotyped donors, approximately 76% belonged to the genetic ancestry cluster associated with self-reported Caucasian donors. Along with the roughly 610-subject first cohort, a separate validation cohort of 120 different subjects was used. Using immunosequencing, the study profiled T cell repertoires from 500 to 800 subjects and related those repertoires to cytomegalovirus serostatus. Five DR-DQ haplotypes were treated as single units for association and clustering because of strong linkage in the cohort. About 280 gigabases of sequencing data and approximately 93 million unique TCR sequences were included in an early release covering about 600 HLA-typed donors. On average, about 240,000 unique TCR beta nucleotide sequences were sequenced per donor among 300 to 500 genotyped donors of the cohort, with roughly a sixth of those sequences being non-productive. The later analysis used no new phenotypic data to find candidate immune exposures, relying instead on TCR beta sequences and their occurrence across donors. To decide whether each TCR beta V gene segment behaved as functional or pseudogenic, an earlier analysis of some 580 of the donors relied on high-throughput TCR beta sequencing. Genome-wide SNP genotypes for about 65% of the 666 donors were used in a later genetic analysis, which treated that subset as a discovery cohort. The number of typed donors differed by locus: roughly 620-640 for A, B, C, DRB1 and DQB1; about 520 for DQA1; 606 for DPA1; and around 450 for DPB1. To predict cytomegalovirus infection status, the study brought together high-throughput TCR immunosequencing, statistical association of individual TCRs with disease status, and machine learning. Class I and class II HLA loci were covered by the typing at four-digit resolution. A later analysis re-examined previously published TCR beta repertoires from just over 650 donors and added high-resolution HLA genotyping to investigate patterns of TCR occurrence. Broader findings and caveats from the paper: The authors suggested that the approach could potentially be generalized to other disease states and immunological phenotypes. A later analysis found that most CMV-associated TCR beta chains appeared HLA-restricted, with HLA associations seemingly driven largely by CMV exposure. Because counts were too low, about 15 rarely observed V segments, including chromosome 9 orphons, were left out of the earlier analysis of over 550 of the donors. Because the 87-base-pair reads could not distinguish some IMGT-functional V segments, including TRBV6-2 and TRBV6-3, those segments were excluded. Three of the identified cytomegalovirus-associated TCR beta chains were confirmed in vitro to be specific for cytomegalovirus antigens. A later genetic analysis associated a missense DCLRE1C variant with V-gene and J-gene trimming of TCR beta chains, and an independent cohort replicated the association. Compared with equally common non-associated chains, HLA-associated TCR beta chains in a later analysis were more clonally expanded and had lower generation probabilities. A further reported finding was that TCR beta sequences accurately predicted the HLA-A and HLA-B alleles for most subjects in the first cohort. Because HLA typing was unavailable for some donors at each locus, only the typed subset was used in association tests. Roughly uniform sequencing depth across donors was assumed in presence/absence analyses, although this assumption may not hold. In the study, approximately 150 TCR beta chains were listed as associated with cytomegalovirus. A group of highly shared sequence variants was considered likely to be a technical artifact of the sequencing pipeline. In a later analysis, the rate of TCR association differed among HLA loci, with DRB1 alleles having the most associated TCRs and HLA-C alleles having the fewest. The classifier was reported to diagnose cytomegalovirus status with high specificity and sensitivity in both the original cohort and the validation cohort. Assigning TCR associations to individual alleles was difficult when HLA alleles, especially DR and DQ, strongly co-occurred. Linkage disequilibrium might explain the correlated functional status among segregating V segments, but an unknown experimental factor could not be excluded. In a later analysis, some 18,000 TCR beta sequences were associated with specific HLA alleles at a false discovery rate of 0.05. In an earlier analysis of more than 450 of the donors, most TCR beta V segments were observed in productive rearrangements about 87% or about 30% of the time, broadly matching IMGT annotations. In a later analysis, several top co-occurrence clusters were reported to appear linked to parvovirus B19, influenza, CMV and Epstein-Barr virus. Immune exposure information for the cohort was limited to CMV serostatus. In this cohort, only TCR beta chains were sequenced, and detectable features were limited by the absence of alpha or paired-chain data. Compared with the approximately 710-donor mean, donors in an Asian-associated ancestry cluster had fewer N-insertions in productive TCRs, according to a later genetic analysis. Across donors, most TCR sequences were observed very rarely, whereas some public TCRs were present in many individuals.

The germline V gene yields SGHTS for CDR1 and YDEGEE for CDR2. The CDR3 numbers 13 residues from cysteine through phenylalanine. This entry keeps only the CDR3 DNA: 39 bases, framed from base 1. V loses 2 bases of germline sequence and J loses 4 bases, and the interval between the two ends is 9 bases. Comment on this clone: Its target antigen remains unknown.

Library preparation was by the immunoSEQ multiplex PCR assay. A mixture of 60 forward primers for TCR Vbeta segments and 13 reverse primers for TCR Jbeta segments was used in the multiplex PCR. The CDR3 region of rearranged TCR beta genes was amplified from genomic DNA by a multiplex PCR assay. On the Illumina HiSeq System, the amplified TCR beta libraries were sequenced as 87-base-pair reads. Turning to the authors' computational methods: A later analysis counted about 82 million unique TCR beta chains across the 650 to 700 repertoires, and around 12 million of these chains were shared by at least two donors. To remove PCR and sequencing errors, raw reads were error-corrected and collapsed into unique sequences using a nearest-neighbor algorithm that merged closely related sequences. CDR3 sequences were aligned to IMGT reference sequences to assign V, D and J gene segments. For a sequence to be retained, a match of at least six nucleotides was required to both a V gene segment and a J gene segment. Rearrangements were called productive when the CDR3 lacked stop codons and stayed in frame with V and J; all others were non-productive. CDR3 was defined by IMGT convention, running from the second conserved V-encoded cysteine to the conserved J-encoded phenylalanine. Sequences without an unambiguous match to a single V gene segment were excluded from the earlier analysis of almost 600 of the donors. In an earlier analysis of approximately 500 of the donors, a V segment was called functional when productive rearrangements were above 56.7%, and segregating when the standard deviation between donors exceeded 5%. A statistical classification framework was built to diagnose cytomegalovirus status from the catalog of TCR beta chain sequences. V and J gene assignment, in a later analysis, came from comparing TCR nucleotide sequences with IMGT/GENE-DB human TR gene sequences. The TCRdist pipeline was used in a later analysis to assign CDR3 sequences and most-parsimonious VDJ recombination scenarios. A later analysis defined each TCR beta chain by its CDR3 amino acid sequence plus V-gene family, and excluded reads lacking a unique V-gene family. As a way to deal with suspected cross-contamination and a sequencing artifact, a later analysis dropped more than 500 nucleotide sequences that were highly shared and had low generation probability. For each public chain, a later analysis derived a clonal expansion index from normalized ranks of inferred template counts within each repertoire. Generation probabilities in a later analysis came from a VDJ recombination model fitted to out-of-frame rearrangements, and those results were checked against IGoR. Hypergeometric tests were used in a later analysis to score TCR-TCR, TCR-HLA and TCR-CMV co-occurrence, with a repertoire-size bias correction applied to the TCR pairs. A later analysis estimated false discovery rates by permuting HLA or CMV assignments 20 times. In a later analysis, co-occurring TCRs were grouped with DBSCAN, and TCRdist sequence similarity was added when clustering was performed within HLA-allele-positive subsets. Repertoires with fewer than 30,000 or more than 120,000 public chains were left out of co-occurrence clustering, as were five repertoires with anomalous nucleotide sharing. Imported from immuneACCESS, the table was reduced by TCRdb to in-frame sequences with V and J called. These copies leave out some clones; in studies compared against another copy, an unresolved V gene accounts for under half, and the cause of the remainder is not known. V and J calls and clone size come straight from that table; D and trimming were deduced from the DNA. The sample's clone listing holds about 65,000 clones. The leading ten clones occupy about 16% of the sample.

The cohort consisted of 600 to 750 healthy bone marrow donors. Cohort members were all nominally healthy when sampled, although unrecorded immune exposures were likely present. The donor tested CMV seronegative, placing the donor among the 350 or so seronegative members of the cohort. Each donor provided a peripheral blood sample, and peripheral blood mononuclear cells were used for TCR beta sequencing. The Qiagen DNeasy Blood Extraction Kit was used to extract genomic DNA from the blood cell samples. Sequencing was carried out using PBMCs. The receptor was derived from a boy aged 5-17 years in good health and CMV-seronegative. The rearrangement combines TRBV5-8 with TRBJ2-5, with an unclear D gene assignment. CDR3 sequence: CASSFSRLETQYF. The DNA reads TGTGCCAGCAGCTTTTCCCGGTTAGAGACCCAGTACTTC.